The 24 T cell receptor beta chains below all came from one sample that was sequenced in a study of T cell responses to AZD1222 COVID-19 vaccine. The table came from immunoSEQ multiplex PCR; TCRdb's copy has only in-frame clones and leaves some out. The sample has 130,000 to 150,000 clones, roughly 92% seen once; the top ten hold about 1.5%. The material was peripheral blood, obtained on day 0 of AZD1222 vaccination. These receptor sequences come from an adult in good health.

The genes are TRBV7-2 and TRBJ2-7; TRBD1 agrees at 8 bases. The CDR3 loop spans 15 amino acids. Per germline, CDR1 SGHTA and CDR2 FQGNSA. Trimming took 2 bases from V and 0 from J; bases not matched to a gene: 3. This CDR3 is CASSLRGTGSYEQYF. The CDR3 coding sequence is TGTGCCAGCAGCTTACGTGGGACAGGCTCCTACGAGCAGTACTTC.

The rearrangement links TRBV4-1 to TRBJ2-1; 9 bases map to TRBD2. Germline values: CDR1 MGHRA, CDR2 YSYEKL. CDR3 size: 17 residues. Trimming cost V 0 bases and J 7 bases; bases outside gene matches: 10. The CDR3 nucleotides are TGCGCCAGCAGCCAAGATCAGCCGACTAGCGGCCTTAATGAGCAGTTCTTC. This gives the protein CASSQDQPTSGLNEQFF.

The chain joins TRBV2 to TRBJ2-1; D remains ambiguous. There are 11 residues in the CDR3. Germline values: CDR1 SNHLY, CDR2 FYNNEI. The V and J ends lost 6 bases and 7 bases respectively, with 7 bases between them. The CDR3 DNA is TGTGCCAGCAGCCTCACGAATGAGCAGTTCTTC. This gives the protein CASSLTNEQFF.

The genes are TRBV6-5 and TRBJ1-1, with a tentative D call TRBD1 (5 bases). V was clipped by 2 bases and J by 8 bases, with 18 bases between them. The germline V gene has CDR1 MNHEY and CDR2 SVGAGI. The CDR3 is made up of 15 amino acids. Here the CDR3 reads CASSYPPLRGQEAFF. CDR3 bases: TGTGCCAGCAGTTACCCCCCGTTAAGGGGCCAGGAAGCTTTCTTT.

This chain links TRBV4-1 with TRBJ1-2; perhaps TRBD1 as D (5 bases). CDR1 MGHRA and CDR2 YSYEKL come from the germline V gene. The CDR3 has 13 amino acids. Trimming removed 6 bases from V and 7 bases from J, with 15 bases in between. CDR3 in DNA: TGCGCCAGCAGGCCGCCGGGACTCTCTGGCTACACCTTC. This encodes CASRPPGLSGYTF.

The V call is TRBV9, the J call TRBJ1-2; weak D call: TRBD1 (5 bases). The CDR3 has 15 residues. The V gene's germline CDR1 is SGDLS and CDR2 YYNGEE. V was pared by 4 bases and J by 8 bases, with 21 bases between. CDR3: CASSPTGGAGRGYTF. The CDR3 DNA reads as TGTGCCAGCAGCCCCACTGGAGGGGCAGGTAGGGGCTACACCTTC.

The V and J genes are TRBV10-3 and TRBJ2-3, with a possible D match to TRBD2 (6 bases). The germline gives CDR1 ENHRY, CDR2 SYGVKD. This CDR3 is 14 amino acids long. V lost 6 bases, J lost 5 bases, and 15 bases lay in between. The CDR3 loop reads CAIRDYAIGDTQYF. The CDR3 bases are TGTGCCATCAGGGACTATGCGATCGGAGATACGCAGTATTTT.

V gene TRBV7-3 combines with J gene TRBJ2-1; 9 bases fit TRBD2. The length of the CDR3 is 17 residues. V dropped 4 bases and J dropped 8; count of bases not matched to a gene: 15. Germline CDR1 SGHTA, CDR2 FQGTGA. CDR3 DNA sequence: TGTGCCAGCAGCTCCCGACTAGCGGTCCCTGGGGACGATGAGCAGTTCTTC. Translation: CASSSRLAVPGDDEQFF.

The V call is TRBV5-6, the J call TRBJ1-5, with D perhaps matching TRBD1 (5 bases). The germline V and J ends were trimmed by 3 bases and 3 bases, with 13 bases remaining between them. The CDR3 spans 15 residues. CDR1 and CDR2 from the germline V gene are SGHDT and YYEEEE. In DNA, the CDR3 is TGTGCCAGCAGCTCCTGGGACTCCAACAATCAGCCCCAGCATTTT. Encoded protein: CASSSWDSNNQPQHF.

V usage is TRBV29-1 and J usage is TRBJ2-6, with 7 bases identical to TRBD1. The V gene end was trimmed by 4 bases and the J gene end by 1 base; junction bases not matched to a gene: 7. The germline gives CDR1 SQVTM, CDR2 ANQGSEA. The CDR3 runs 16 residues. The CDR3: CSVVRTGLSGANVLTF. The CDR3 DNA is TGCAGCGTTGTTAGGACAGGCCTATCTGGGGCCAACGTCCTGACTTTC.

This chain joins TRBV5-5 and TRBJ2-1; 12 positions match TRBD2. This CDR3 is built from 13 residues. Germline-derived CDR1 and CDR2 are SGHKS and YYEKEE (reference sequence). V dropped 8 bases and J dropped 7; count of bases not matched to a gene: 4. The CDR3 loop is CASKLAGGNEQFF. As DNA, the CDR3 is TGTGCCAGTAAGCTAGCGGGAGGGAATGAGCAGTTCTTC.

The rearrangement links TRBV27 to TRBJ2-3, with D unresolved. This CDR3 has 14 amino acids. Germline assignment: CDR1 MNHEY and CDR2 SMNVEV (reference sequence). V lost 2 bases and J lost 4, with 10 bases in between. The CDR3 protein is CASSLRSAADTQYF. In DNA, the CDR3 is TGTGCCAGCAGTTTAAGATCGGCAGCAGATACGCAGTATTTT.

The chain couples TRBV5-1 to TRBJ2-5, with 8 bases lining up with TRBD2. Germline CDR1 and CDR2: SGHRS and YFSETQ. There are 18 residues in the CDR3. The J segment lost 5 bases and the V segment lost 0 bases, leaving 15 bases of the junction unmatched. The CDR3 region is CASSLARGSGSNMETQYF. As DNA, the CDR3 is TGCGCCAGCAGCTTGGCCCGCGGCAGCGGGAGTAATATGGAGACCCAGTACTTC.

The V call is TRBV12-3 or TRBV12-4, the J call TRBJ2-1; perhaps TRBD2 as D (5 bases). The CDR3 spans 13 residues. Trimming removed 0 bases from V and 10 bases from J, with 10 bases in between. The DNA for the CDR3 is TGTGCCAGCAGTTTAGCGCGGACTGGGGAGCAGTTCTTC. Translating it yields CASSLARTGEQFF.

The rearrangement uses TRBV19 and TRBJ1-1; weak D call: TRBD1 (6 bases). Trimming removed 9 bases from V and 13 bases from J, with 30 bases in between. CDR1 and CDR2 (germline): LNHDA, SQIVND (reference sequence). This CDR3 has 15 amino acids. The CDR3 DNA reads TGTGCCAGCCATAGTAGAGTCAACGATGGACAGATCGGTTTCTTT. Translation: CASHSRVNDGQIGFF.

The J gene is TRBJ2-3, the V gene TRBV5-1; no definite D call. V was cut by 0 bases and J by 0 bases, with 8 bases left in between. The germline V gene has CDR1 SGHRS and CDR2 YFSETQ. The length of the CDR3 is 15 residues. CDR3 sequence (DNA): TGCGCCAGCAGCTTGGAACCGCTTAGCACAGATACGCAGTATTTT. Its protein product is CASSLEPLSTDTQYF.

This chain joins TRBV27 and TRBJ1-2; a possible D gene is TRBD1 (5 bases). This CDR3 contains 14 residues. V was pared by 4 bases and J by 4 bases, with 13 bases between. Germline CDR1 reads MNHEY; CDR2 reads SMNVEV (reference sequence). Here the CDR3 reads CASSYQGSGYGYTF. DNA of the CDR3: TGTGCCAGCAGTTATCAGGGCAGCGGCTATGGCTACACCTTC.

The rearrangement joins TRBV2 to TRBJ1-5; D is possibly TRBD1 (5 bases). Trimming left V 11 bases short and J 0 bases short, with 14 bases between. Germline CDR1 and CDR2: SNHLY and FYNNEI. This CDR3 region has 14 residues. Written as DNA, the CDR3 is TGTGCCGTTGGGGGGGACTATAGCAATCAGCCCCAGCATTTT. This gives the protein CAVGGDYSNQPQHF.

This clone occurred once. The chain couples TRBV5-1 to TRBJ2-7; 9 bases fit TRBD2. This CDR3 has 14 amino acids. The germline gives CDR1 SGHRS, CDR2 YFSETQ. Trimming cost V 4 bases and J 2 bases; bases outside gene matches: 4. CDR3 sequence: CASSEASGTYEQYF. The DNA for the CDR3 is TGCGCCAGCAGCGAGGCTAGCGGGACCTACGAGCAGTACTTC.

The V call is TRBV5-1, the J call TRBJ1-3, with no clear D. Germline CDR1 is SGHRS and CDR2 is YFSETQ. V lost 0 bases and J 4 bases, leaving 8 bases between the germline ends. The CDR3 runs 14 residues. The CDR3 DNA follows: TGCGCCAGCAGCTTGGCGGGGTTCGGAAACACCATATATTTT. It encodes CASSLAGFGNTIYF. The entire variable domain, with the rest obtained from reference TRBV5-1 and TRBJ1-3, is as follows: KAGVTQTPRYLIKTRGQQVTLSCSPISGHRSVSWYQQTPGQGLQFLFEYFSETQRNKGNFPGRFSGRQFSNSRSEMNVSTLELGDSALYLCASSLAGFGNTIYFGEGSWLTVV.

The chain recombines TRBV5-5 with TRBJ2-7, with 9 positions matching TRBD1. The V gene's germline CDR1 is SGHKS and CDR2 YYEKEE (reference sequence). Trimming took 2 bases from V and 2 from J; bases not matched to a gene: 8. The CDR3 has 16 residues. The CDR3 bases are TGTGCCAGCAGCTTCCAGCTCGGGACAGGGACCTACGAGCAGTACTTC. Protein: CASSFQLGTGTYEQYF.

The J gene is TRBJ1-2, the V gene TRBV30; a weak D match, TRBD1 (5 bases). The germline V gene encodes CDR1 GTSNPN and CDR2 SVGIG (reference sequence). Trimming removed 2 bases at V and 0 bases at J, with 7 bases between. This CDR3 spans 13 amino acids. The CDR3 sequence: CAWSKGSNYGYTF. For the CDR3, the DNA is TGTGCCTGGAGTAAGGGGTCTAACTATGGCTACACCTTC.

The gene calls are TRBV6-5 and TRBJ2-7, with 8 bases lining up with TRBD2. The CDR3 is 12 amino acids. V dropped 6 bases and J dropped 7; count of bases not matched to a gene: 5. CDR1 and CDR2 (germline): MNHEY, SVGAGI. CDR3 region: CASSLRGGEQYF. The DNA of the CDR3 is TGTGCCAGCAGCCTACGGGGGGGAGAGCAGTACTTC.

The chain is built from TRBV27 and TRBJ1-1, with D possibly being TRBD1 (6 bases). V was clipped by 6 bases and J by 0 bases, with 20 bases between them. CDR3 length equals 17 residues. The germline gives CDR1 MNHEY, CDR2 SMNVEV (reference sequence). CDR3 residues: CASSPSGAGRLNTEAFF. As DNA, the CDR3 is TGTGCCAGCAGCCCCTCGGGGGCAGGGCGTTTGAACACTGAAGCTTTCTTT.